These T cell receptor beta chains were read from a single sample in a study of blood T cell repertoires in COVID-19. Assay used: immunoSEQ multiplex PCR; TCRdb lists only in-frame clones, some missing. The sample holds about 150,000 clones, 70% to 90% seen once. Sequenced: PBMCs or T cells enriched from blood (not recorded which). These receptors were collected from a man in his fifties or sixties who had recovered from COVID-19. CDR3s include the opening cysteine and the closing phenylalanine or tryptophan. A D gene is named only where the DNA matches it firmly. Part of the rows lack a size; the others show once, few, many or a class for expanded clones.

abundance	d_gene	v_gene	j_gene	CDR3aa	CDR3nt
-	-	TRBV5-1	TRBJ2-5	CASSLSHPSQETQYF	TGCGCCAGCAGCTTGAGCCACCCCTCTCAAGAGACCCAGTACTTC
-	-	TRBV2	TRBJ1-5	CASNSHNQPQHF	TGTGCCAGCAACAGTCACAATCAGCCCCAGCATTTT
-	TRBD1	TRBV18	TRBJ1-4	CASSRDSNEKLFF	TGTGCCAGCTCAAGGGACAGTAATGAAAAACTGTTTTTT
once	TRBD1	TRBV19	TRBJ1-5	CASSIRRGTGDQPQHF	TGTGCCAGTAGTATCCGAAGAGGGACAGGGGATCAGCCCCAGCATTTT
-	-	TRBV10-3	TRBJ2-1	CAISESGGDYNEQFF	TGTGCCATCAGTGAGTCGGGGGGTGACTACAATGAGCAGTTCTTC
-	-	TRBV14	TRBJ1-5	CASSQDRREPQHF	TGTGCCAGCAGCCAAGACCGCAGGGAGCCCCAGCATTTT
-	-	TRBV5-6	TRBJ2-1	CASSPGSSFHEQFF	TGTGCCAGCAGCCCCGGGTCCTCCTTCCATGAGCAGTTCTTC
-	TRBD1	TRBV19	TRBJ2-2	CASATGGASGELFF	TGTGCCAGTGCGACAGGGGGCGCTTCCGGGGAGCTGTTTTTT
-	TRBD1	TRBV5-1	TRBJ1-1	CASSPGTGSEPEAFF	TGCGCCAGCAGCCCCGGGACAGGGTCGGAACCTGAAGCTTTCTTT
-	-	TRBV19	TRBJ1-2	CASTLRGTYGYTF	TGTGCCAGTACCCTAAGGGGGACCTATGGCTACACCTTC
-	-	TRBV15	TRBJ2-1	CATSRKRGLPHEQFF	TGTGCCACCAGCAGAAAAAGAGGGCTTCCCCATGAGCAGTTCTTC
-	TRBD2	TRBV11-2	TRBJ2-5	CASSQGRNSGTRETQYF	TGTGCCAGCAGCCAAGGACGAAATTCCGGGACTAGGGAAACCCAGTACTTC
-	-	TRBV3-1/TRBV3-2	TRBJ2-1	CASSQNRQGRGEQFF	TGTGCCAGCAGCCAGAACCGACAGGGGAGGGGTGAGCAGTTCTTC
-	-	TRBV4-3	TRBJ2-7	CASSQDVGYRVLGHEQYF	TGCGCCAGCAGCCAAGACGTGGGCTACAGGGTTTTGGGTCACGAGCAGTACTTC
few	TRBD1	TRBV19	TRBJ1-5	CATTDRGNQPQHF	TGTGCCACCACCGACAGGGGCAATCAGCCCCAGCATTTT
-	TRBD2	TRBV28	TRBJ2-5	CASSRGLGETQYF	TGTGCCAGCAGCCGCGGACTAGGAGAGACCCAGTACTTC